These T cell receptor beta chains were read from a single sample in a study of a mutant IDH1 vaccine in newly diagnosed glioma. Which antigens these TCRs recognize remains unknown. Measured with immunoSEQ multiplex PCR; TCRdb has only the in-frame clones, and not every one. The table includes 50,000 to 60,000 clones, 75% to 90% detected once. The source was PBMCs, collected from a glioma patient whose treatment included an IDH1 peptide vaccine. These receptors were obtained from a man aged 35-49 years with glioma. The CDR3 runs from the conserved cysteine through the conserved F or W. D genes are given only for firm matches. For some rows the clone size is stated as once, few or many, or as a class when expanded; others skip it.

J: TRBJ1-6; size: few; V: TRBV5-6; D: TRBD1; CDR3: CASSTAGRGPANSPLHF; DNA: TGTGCCAGCAGCACCGCCGGCAGGGGGCCGGCGAATTCACCCCTCCACTTT
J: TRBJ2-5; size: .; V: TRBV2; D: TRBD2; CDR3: CASRTGTSGGQETQYF; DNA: TGTGCCAGCAGAACAGGGACTAGCGGGGGGCAAGAGACCCAGTACTTC
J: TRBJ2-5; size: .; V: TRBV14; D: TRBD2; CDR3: CASSFGLGETQYF; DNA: TGTGCCAGCAGCTTTGGACTAGGAGAGACCCAGTACTTC
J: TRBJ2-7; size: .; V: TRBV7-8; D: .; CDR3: CASSLYPRRGLDEQYF; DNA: TGTGCCAGCAGCCTTTATCCTAGGCGGGGACTCGACGAGCAGTACTTC
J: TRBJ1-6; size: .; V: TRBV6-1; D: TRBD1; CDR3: CASLDRVNSPLHF; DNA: TGTGCCAGCTTGGACAGGGTAAATTCACCCCTCCACTTT
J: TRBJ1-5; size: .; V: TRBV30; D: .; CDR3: CAWSVEGTLNQPQHF; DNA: TGTGCCTGGAGTGTCGAAGGGACGCTCAATCAGCCCCAGCATTTT
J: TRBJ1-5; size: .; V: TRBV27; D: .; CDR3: CASRSTSTAEGPQHF; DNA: TGTGCCAGCAGATCCACCTCGACAGCCGAGGGGCCCCAGCATTTT
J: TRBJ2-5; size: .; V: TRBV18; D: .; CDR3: CASSPGPLETQYF; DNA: TGTGCCAGCTCACCAGGCCCCCTGGAGACCCAGTACTTC
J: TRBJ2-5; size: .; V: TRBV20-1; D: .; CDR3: CSAVVVETQYF; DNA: TGCAGTGCGGTCGTTGTTGAGACCCAGTACTTC
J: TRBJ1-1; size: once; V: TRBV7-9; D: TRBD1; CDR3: CASSNRDRASTEAFF; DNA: TGTGCCAGCAGCAACCGGGACAGGGCTAGCACTGAAGCTTTCTTT
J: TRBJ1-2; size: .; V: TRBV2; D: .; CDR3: CASREGSPYGYTF; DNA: TGTGCCAGCAGGGAGGGCAGCCCCTATGGCTACACCTTC
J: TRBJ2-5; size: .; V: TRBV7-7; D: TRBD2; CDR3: CASSPGLAGGIETQYF; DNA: TGTGCCAGCAGCCCAGGACTAGCGGGGGGTATAGAGACCCAGTACTTC
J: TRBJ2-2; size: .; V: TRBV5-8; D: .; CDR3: CASSPEVGWQGNNGELFF; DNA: TGTGCCAGCAGCCCGGAGGTGGGGTGGCAGGGAAATAACGGGGAGCTGTTTTTT
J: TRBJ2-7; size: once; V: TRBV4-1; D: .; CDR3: CASSRGVNEQYF; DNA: TGCGCCAGCAGCCGTGGGGTGAACGAGCAGTACTTC
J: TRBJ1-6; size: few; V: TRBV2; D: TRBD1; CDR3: CASSRTGANSPLHF; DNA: TGTGCCAGCAGTAGGACAGGGGCTAATTCACCCCTCCACTTT
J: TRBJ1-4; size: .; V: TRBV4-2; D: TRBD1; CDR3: CASSQAGTGVNEKLFF; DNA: TGTGCCAGCAGCCAAGCTGGGACAGGAGTAAATGAAAAACTGTTTTTT
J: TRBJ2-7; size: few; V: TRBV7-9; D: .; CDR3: CASSQPPYEQYF; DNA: TGTGCCAGCAGCCAACCCCCCTACGAGCAGTACTTC
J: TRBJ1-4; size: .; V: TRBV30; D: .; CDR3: CAWSEGGPNEKLFF; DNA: TGTGCCTGGAGTGAAGGAGGGCCGAATGAAAAACTGTTTTTT
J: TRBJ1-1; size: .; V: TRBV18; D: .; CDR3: CASSPDTGPTEAFF; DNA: TGTGCCAGCTCACCAGACACAGGGCCCACTGAAGCTTTCTTT
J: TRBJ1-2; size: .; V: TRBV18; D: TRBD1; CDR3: CASSPGTGPNYGYTF; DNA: TGTGCCAGCTCACCAGGGACAGGGCCGAACTATGGCTACACCTTC
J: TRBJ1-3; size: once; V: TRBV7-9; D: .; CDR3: CASSPRVSGNTIYF; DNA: TGTGCCAGCAGCCCCAGGGTCTCTGGAAACACCATATATTTT
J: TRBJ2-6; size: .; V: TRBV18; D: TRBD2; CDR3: CASSTRLAQPGANVLTF; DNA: TGTGCCAGCTCAACAAGACTAGCTCAACCTGGGGCCAACGTCCTGACTTTC
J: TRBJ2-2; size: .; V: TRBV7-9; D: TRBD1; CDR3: CASSHRDRVSGELFF; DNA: TGTGCCAGCAGCCACCGGGACAGGGTGTCCGGGGAGCTGTTTTTT
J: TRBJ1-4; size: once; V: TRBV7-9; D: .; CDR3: CASSQALPGAHEKLFF; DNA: TGTGCCAGCAGCCAAGCTCTTCCGGGGGCTCATGAAAAACTGTTTTTT
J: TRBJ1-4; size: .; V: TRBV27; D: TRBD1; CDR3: CASSPYPDRSDPPDEKLFF; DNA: TGTGCCAGCAGTCCCTACCCGGACAGGAGTGACCCGCCGGATGAAAAACTGTTTTTT
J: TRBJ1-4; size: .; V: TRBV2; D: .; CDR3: CASSRRGDSSNEKLFF; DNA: TGTGCCAGCTCCCGGCGGGGTGACAGCTCTAATGAAAAACTGTTTTTT
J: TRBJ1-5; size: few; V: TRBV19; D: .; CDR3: CASSFNGKGPQHF; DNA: TGTGCCAGTAGTTTCAACGGGAAGGGGCCCCAGCATTTT
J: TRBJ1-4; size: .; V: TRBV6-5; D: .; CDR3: CASSTTATNEKLFF; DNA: TGTGCCAGCAGCACAACTGCAACTAATGAAAAACTGTTTTTT
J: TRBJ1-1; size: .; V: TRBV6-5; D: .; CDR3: CASSYVWNTEAFF; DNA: TGTGCCAGCAGTTACGTTTGGAACACTGAAGCTTTCTTT